This T cell receptor beta chain was observed in a study of blood T cell repertoires in COVID-19. Generated by immunoSEQ multiplex PCR, the TCRdb table keeps only in-frame clones and is missing some. Here the sample spans around 300,000 clones, roughly 90% being singletons. Participant reports of clinical history set cohort assignment. Donors of Cohort 3 who recovered were those that had two negative PCRs, clearance, or symptom resolution. Trimming took 5 bases from V and 2 from J; bases not matched to a gene: 9. The CDR3 extends over 15 amino acids. Germline assignment: CDR1 MDHEN and CDR2 SYDVKM. This chain connects TRBV28 to TRBJ2-7; 7 bases map to TRBD2. This TCR derives from a woman aged 55-69 years who had recovered from COVID-19. The material sequenced was PBMCs or T cells enriched from blood (not recorded which). The CDR3 sequence: CASSLAGTTAYEQYF. The CDR3 nucleotides read TGTGCCAGCAGTCTAGCCGGGACTACCGCCTACGAGCAGTACTTC.